This T cell receptor (beta chain) was documented in a study of OX40 agonist ivuxolimab in advanced cancers. Study at large: Dose-escalation subjects each had hepatocellular carcinoma, melanoma, renal cell or head and neck cancer.

The CDR3 is 13 amino acids. Germline V gene lookup returns CDR1 GTSNPN and CDR2 SVGIG (reference sequence). V lost 1 base, J lost 4 bases, and 8 bases lay in between. Sequencing used immunoSEQ multiplex PCR; TCRdb keeps in-frame clones, though not all of them. Of around 100,000 clones detected, approximately 93% appear once; the ten largest clones hold roughly 0.27%. Sampling of blood occurred at baseline, cycle 4 day 1, and cycle 7 day 1. The material sequenced was CD4+ or CD8+ T cells sorted from blood, taken in a trial of the OX40 agonist ivuxolimab. The rearrangement links TRBV30 to TRBJ2-1; D is unclear. This sequence was found in an adult with an advanced solid tumor such as melanoma, head and neck, liver or kidney cancer. The CDR3, as DNA: TGTGCCTGGAGTGCGCTTGTTTACAATGAGCAGTTCTTC. Translated, it gives CAWSALVYNEQFF. Looking up the rest from reference TRBV30 and TRBJ2-1 gives the full variable domain: SQTIHQWPATLVQPVGSPLSLECTVEGTSNPNLYWYRQAAGRGLQLLFYSVGIGQISSEVPQNLSASRPQDRQFILSSKKLLLSDSGFYLCAWSALVYNEQFFGPGTRLTVL.